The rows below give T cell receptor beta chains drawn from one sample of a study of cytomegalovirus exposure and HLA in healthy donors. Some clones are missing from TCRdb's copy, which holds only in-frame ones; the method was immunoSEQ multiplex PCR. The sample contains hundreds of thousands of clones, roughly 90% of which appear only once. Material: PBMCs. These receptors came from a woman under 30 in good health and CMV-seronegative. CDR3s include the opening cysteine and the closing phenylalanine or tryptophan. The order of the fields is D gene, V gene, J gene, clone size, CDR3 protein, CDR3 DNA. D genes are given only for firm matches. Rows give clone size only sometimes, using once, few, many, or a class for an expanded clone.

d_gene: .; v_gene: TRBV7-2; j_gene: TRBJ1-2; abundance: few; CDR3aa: CASSSPNKGGYTF; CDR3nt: TGTGCCAGCAGCTCACCTAACAAGGGGGGCTACACCTTC
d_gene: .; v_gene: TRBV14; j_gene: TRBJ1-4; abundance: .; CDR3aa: CASSRRTETNEKLFF; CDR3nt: TGTGCCAGCAGCCGGAGGACGGAAACGAATGAAAAACTGTTTTTT
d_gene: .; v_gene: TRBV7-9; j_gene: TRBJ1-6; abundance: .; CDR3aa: CASSLDWSDYNSPLHF; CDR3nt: TGTGCCAGCAGCTTAGATTGGTCAGATTATAATTCACCCCTCCACTTT
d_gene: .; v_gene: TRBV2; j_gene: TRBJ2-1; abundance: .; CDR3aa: CASSRGAVLIYNEQFF; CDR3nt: TGTGCCAGCAGCAGGGGTGCGGTCTTGATATACAATGAGCAGTTCTTC
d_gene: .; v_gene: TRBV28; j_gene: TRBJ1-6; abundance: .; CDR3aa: CASSLFGSPLHF; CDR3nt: TGTGCCAGCAGTTTATTCGGGTCACCCCTCCACTTT
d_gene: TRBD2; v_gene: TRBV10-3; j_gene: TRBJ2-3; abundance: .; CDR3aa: CAISDTSGPGADTQYF; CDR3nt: TGTGCCATCAGCGATACTAGCGGGCCCGGGGCGGATACGCAGTATTTT
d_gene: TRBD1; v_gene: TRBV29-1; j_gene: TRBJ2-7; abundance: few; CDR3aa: CSVRDRGYEQYF; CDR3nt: TGCAGCGTCCGCGACAGGGGCTACGAGCAGTACTTC
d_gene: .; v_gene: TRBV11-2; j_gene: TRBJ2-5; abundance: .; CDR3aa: CASRRQEGVPGETQYF; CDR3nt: TGTGCCAGCAGACGACAGGAAGGGGTTCCCGGGGAGACCCAGTACTTC
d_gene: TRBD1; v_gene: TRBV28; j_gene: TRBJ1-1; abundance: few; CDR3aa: CASSPQGAVTEAFF; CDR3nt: TGTGCCAGCAGTCCACAGGGGGCAGTCACTGAAGCTTTCTTT
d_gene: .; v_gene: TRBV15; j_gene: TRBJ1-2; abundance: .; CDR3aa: CATSRDSRGGYTF; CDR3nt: TGTGCCACCAGCAGAGATAGCCGGGGTGGCTACACCTTC
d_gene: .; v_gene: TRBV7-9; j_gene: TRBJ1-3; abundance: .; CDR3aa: CASSLGAAGNTIYF; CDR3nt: TGTGCCAGCAGCTTAGGTGCAGCTGGAAACACCATATATTTT
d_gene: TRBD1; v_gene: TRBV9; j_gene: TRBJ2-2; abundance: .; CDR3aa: CASSVEIGTGLAGELFF; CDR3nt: TGTGCCAGCAGCGTAGAGATCGGGACAGGGTTGGCCGGGGAGCTGTTTTTT
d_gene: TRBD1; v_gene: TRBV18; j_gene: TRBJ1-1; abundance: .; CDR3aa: CASSPLGTGTVNTEAFF; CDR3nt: TGTGCCAGCTCACCACTAGGGACAGGGACCGTGAACACTGAAGCTTTCTTT
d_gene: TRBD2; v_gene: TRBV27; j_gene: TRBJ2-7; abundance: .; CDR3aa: CACCLLGGRGTYEQYF; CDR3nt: TGTGCCTGCTGTTTGTTGGGGGGGAGGGGTACGTACGAGCAGTACTTC
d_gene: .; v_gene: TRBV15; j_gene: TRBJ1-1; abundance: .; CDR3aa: CATSRGRSMNTEAFF; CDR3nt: TGTGCCACCAGCAGAGGAAGGAGTATGAACACTGAAGCTTTCTTT
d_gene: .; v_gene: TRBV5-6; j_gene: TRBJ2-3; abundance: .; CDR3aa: CASSINTDTQYF; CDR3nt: TGTGCCAGCAGCATAAACACAGATACGCAGTATTTT
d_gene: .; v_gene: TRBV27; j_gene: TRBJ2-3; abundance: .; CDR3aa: CASSATPGYYTDTQYF; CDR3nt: TGTGCCAGCAGTGCCACCCCCGGCTACTACACAGATACGCAGTATTTT
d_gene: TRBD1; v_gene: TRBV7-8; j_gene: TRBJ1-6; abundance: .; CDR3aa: CASSFTGGNSPLHF; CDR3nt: TGTGCCAGCAGCTTCACAGGGGGAAATTCACCCCTCCACTTT
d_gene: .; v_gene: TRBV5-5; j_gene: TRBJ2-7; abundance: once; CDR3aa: CASSLTRALYEQYF; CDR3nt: TGTGCCAGCAGCTTAACTAGGGCCCTCTACGAGCAGTACTTC
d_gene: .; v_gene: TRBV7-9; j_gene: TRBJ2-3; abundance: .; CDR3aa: CASSLTYSTDTQYF; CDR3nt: TGTGCCAGCAGCTTAACCTATAGCACAGATACGCAGTATTTT
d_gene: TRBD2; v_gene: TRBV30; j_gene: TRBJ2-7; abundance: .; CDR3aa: CASGTSGRYEQYF; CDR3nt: TGTGCCTCAGGGACTAGCGGACGCTACGAGCAGTACTTC
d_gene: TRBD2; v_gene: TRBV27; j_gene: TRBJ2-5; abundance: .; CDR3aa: CATRTGLAVQETQYF; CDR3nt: TGTGCCACCCGAACAGGCCTAGCGGTCCAAGAGACCCAGTACTTC
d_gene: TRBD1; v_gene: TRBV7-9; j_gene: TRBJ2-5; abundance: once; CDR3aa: CASSNLPWEGQGEETQYF; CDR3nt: TGTGCCAGCAGCAACCTACCCTGGGAAGGGCAGGGGGAAGAGACCCAGTACTTC
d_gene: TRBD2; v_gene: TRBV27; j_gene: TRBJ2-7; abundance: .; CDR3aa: CASSPDRTSGGASSYEQYF; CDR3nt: TGTGCCAGCAGTCCGGATCGGACTAGCGGGGGGGCCAGCTCCTACGAGCAGTACTTC
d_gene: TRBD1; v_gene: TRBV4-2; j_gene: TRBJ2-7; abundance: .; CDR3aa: CASSQDLVTGVYEQYF; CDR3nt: TGTGCCAGCAGCCAAGATCTAGTGACAGGGGTTTACGAGCAGTACTTC
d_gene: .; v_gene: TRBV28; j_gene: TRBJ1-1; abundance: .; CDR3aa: CASSTGTDYHTEAFF; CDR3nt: TGTGCCAGCAGTACGGGGACGGACTACCACACTGAAGCTTTCTTT
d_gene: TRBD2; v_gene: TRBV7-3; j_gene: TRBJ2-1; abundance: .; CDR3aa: CASSLTSGGSSYNEQFF; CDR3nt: TGTGCCAGCAGCTTAACTAGCGGGGGGAGCTCCTACAATGAGCAGTTCTTC
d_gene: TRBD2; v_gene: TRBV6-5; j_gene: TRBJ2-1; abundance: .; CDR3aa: CASSYFRLAYEQFF; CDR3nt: TGTGCCAGCAGTTACTTCCGACTAGCGTATGAGCAGTTCTTC
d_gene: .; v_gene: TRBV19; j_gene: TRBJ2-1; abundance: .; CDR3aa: CASSLTMGDLDEQFF; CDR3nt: TGTGCCAGTAGCCTGACTATGGGCGATCTCGATGAGCAGTTCTTC
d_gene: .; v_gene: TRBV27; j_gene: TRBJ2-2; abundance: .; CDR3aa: CASQQGLLATGELFF; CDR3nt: TGTGCCAGCCAGCAGGGACTGCTGGCGACCGGGGAGCTGTTTTTT
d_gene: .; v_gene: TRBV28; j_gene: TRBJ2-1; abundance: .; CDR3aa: CASMGSWAQGSYEQFF; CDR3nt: TGTGCCAGCATGGGGTCCTGGGCCCAGGGGTCGTATGAGCAGTTCTTC
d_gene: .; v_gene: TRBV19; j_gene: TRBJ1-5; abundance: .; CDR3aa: CASSPHGQPQHF; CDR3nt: TGTGCCAGTAGTCCTCACGGTCAGCCCCAGCATTTT
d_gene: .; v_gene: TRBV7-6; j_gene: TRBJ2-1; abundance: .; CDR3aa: CASSPSIRAIYNEQFF; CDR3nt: TGTGCCAGCAGTCCGTCCATTCGCGCCATCTACAATGAGCAGTTCTTC
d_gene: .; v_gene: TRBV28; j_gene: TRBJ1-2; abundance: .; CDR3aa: CASSLPTGKSYGYTF; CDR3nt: TGTGCCAGCAGTTTACCCACAGGGAAGAGCTATGGCTACACCTTC
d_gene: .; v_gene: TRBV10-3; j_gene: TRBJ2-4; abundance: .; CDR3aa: CAISDPGWAKNIQYF; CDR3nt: TGTGCCATCAGTGACCCGGGATGGGCCAAAAACATTCAGTACTTC
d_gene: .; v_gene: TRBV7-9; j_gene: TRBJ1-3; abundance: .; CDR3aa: CASSLQTGSGNTIYF; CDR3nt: TGTGCCAGCAGCTTACAAACAGGGTCTGGAAACACCATATATTTT
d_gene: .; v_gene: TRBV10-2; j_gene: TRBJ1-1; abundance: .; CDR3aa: CASSEGRNTEAFF; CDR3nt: TGCGCCAGCAGTGAGGGGAGGAACACTGAAGCTTTCTTT